This T cell receptor (beta chain) comes out of a study of T cells in Graves' hyperthyroidism and ophthalmopathy. This clonotype has at least ten counts. Graves' hyperthyroidism qualified as stable when ophthalmopathy did not progress within 18 months. Lactation, pregnancy, other autoimmune disease or uncontrolled infection excluded patients. The investigators amplified TCR beta CDR3 regions from RNA transcripts. The primer set for the first-round RT-PCR of the TCR CDR3 was HTBI. Each CDR3 protein gets one entry after TCRdb re-called the multiplex PCR reads with MiXCR. This table holds 200,000 to 250,000 distinct CDR3 sequences, about 16% found once. The CDR3 sequence is 18 residues long. Trimming cost V 7 bases and J 3 bases, with 27 bases left between them.

The chain links TRBV12-3 or TRBV12-4 to TRBJ1-1, with D hard to call. The TCR was taken from a man aged 35-49 years with Graves' hyperthyroidism. The source material was blood. The CDR3 spells CASNSPFAIDGRYTEAFF. The CDR3 DNA sequence: TGTGCCAGCAATTCTCCTTTTGCCATCGATGGAAGATACACTGAAGCTTTCTTT.